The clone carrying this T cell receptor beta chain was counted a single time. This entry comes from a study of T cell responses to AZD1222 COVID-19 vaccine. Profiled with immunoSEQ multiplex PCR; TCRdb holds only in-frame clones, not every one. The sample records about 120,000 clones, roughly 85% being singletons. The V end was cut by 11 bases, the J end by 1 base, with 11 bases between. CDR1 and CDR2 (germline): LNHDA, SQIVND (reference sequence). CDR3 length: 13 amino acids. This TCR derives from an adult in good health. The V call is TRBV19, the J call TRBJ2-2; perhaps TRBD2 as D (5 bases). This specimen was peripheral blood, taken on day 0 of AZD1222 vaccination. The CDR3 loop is CALSAGNTGELFF. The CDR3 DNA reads TGTGCCTTAAGTGCGGGGAACACCGGGGAGCTGTTTTTT. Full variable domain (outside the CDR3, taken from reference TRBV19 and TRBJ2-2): DGGITQSPKYLFRKEGQNVTLSCEQNLNHDAMYWYRQDPGQGLRLIYYSQIVNDFQKGDIAEGYSVSREKKESFPLTVTSAQKNPTAFYLCALSAGNTGELFFGEGSRLTVL.